The sequence of this TCR beta chain was determined in a study of cytomegalovirus exposure and HLA in healthy donors. The study's findings and limits: According to reports, the classifier identified cytomegalovirus status with high specificity and sensitivity. Among TCR beta chains, those listed as cytomegalovirus-associated numbered over 150.

Here immunoSEQ multiplex PCR was the method, and the copy in TCRdb shows in-frame clones only, minus some. The sample has about 110,000 clones, approximately 90% seen once. As concerns this clone: Antigen unknown.

The source of this sequence is a woman aged 25 to 39 in good health and CMV-seropositive. Source material: PBMCs.

The CDR3 here is CASSLSGSNTEAFF. In DNA form, the CDR3 reads TGTGCCAGCAGCTTGTCAGGTTCGAACACTGAAGCTTTCTTT. The rearrangement joins TRBV7-2 to TRBJ1-1; no reliable D call. This CDR3 is built from 14 residues. V lost 3 bases and J lost 1, with 9 bases in between. CDR1 and CDR2 (germline): SGHTA, FQGNSA.